The rows below give T cell receptor beta chains drawn from one sample of a study of Ad26.COV2.S vaccination and SARS-CoV-2 variants. Using immunoSEQ multiplex PCR, the repertoire was profiled, and TCRdb retains in-frame clones only, with some absent. The sample lists about 94,000 clones; roughly 84% were seen once. Sequencing was performed on peripheral blood, taken after recovery from COVID-19. The receptor source for this set is a human donor who had recovered from COVID-19. The CDR3 runs from the conserved cysteine through the conserved F or W. The D gene is left open where the match is weak. Expanded clones are given a class, and other clones once, few, many or no size at all.

d_call | j_call | v_call | clone_size | cdr3_nt | cdr3_aa
- | TRBJ1-1 | TRBV5-6 | - | TGTGCCAGCAGCTTGCACGGGAACACTGAAGCTTTCTTT | CASSLHGNTEAFF
- | TRBJ2-1 | TRBV6-2/TRBV6-3 | - | TGTGCCAGCAGTTACTCTAGCATTGAGCAGTTCTTC | CASSYSSIEQFF
- | TRBJ2-7 | TRBV2 | - | TGTGCCAGCAATGAGCAGTACTTC | CASNEQYF
- | TRBJ1-2 | TRBV12-3/TRBV12-4 | few | TGTGCCAGCAGTTTAGGCGATGGCTACACCTTC | CASSLGDGYTF
- | TRBJ1-3 | TRBV21-1 | - | TGTGCCAGCAGCAAAGCTGCCCCACAACGGGGGGGAAGGGTTGGAAACACCATATATTTT | CASSKAAPQRGGRVGNTIYF
- | TRBJ2-3 | TRBV6-5 | - | TGTGCCAGCAGTTATAAGGGCCCTAGCACAGATACGCAGTATTTT | CASSYKGPSTDTQYF
- | TRBJ1-5 | TRBV19 | - | TGTGCCAGTATAGGAGACACCTATCAGCCCCAGCATTTT | CASIGDTYQPQHF
TRBD1 | TRBJ1-1 | TRBV5-1 | - | TGCGCCAGCAGCAATCGGGACAGGGGGCGGACTGAAGCTTTCTTT | CASSNRDRGRTEAFF
TRBD1 | TRBJ1-1 | TRBV13 | - | TGTGCCAGCAGCTTTACCTTTAATACAGGGGGTCTGACTGAAGCTTTCTTT | CASSFTFNTGGLTEAFF
TRBD1 | TRBJ2-2 | TRBV5-6 | - | TGTGCCAGCAGCTTGGGAGTGGACAGGAGAACGAACACCGGGGAGCTGTTTTTT | CASSLGVDRRTNTGELFF
TRBD2 | TRBJ2-1 | TRBV7-6 | - | TGTGCCAGCAGCTTAAGAGCGCTAGCGGGAAGTAATGAGCAGTTCTTC | CASSLRALAGSNEQFF
- | TRBJ1-2 | TRBV2 | few | TGTGCCAGCAGTGAAAGTTGGGGGAAGGATGGCTACACCTTC | CASSESWGKDGYTF
- | TRBJ2-7 | TRBV29-1 | - | TGCAGCGTTGAAGGTTTCCGGGACGGGTCCTACGAGCAGTACTTC | CSVEGFRDGSYEQYF
- | TRBJ1-4 | TRBV7-2 | - | TGTGCCAGCAGCCTGTCAGGAGGTGATGAAAAACTGTTTTTT | CASSLSGGDEKLFF
- | TRBJ1-2 | TRBV19 | - | TGTGCCAGTAGTATGGGCAGGGGCGTCCTATATGGCTACACCTTC | CASSMGRGVLYGYTF
TRBD1 | TRBJ2-7 | TRBV3-1/TRBV3-2 | few | TGTGCCAGCAGCCACCGGACAGGGGTCCACGAGCAGTACTTC | CASSHRTGVHEQYF
- | TRBJ1-3 | TRBV28 | - | TGTGCCAGCAGCTACTTCGCGGGGACCATATATTTT | CASSYFAGTIYF
TRBD1 | TRBJ1-1 | TRBV5-8 | - | TGTGCCAGTCGGAGGGACAGGAGGAACACTGAAGCTTTCTTT | CASRRDRRNTEAFF
- | TRBJ2-7 | TRBV4-3 | - | TGCGCCAGCAGCCCCTCGGGCGGACTCTCCTACGAGCAGTACTTC | CASSPSGGLSYEQYF
- | TRBJ2-3 | TRBV27 | - | TGTGCCAGCAGTTTAGGTCTCTTTAGCACAGATACGCAGTATTTT | CASSLGLFSTDTQYF
- | TRBJ2-1 | TRBV29-1 | - | TGCAGCGTTGAATCCAGAAGCTCCTACAATGAGCAGTTCTTC | CSVESRSSYNEQFF
- | TRBJ2-3 | TRBV18 | - | TGTGCCAGCTCACCATTTTCAGATACGCAGTATTTT | CASSPFSDTQYF
TRBD1 | TRBJ1-1 | TRBV6-6 | once | TGTGCCAGCAGACCGACAGGGGGGGAAACTGAAGCTTTCTTT | CASRPTGGETEAFF
TRBD1 | TRBJ1-2 | TRBV18 | - | TGTGCCAGCTCACAACAATCGCAGGGGGTATACTATGGCTACACCTTC | CASSQQSQGVYYGYTF
- | TRBJ2-3 | TRBV24-1 | - | TGTGCCACCAGTGATTATCCAGGGTTCGGCACAGATACGCAGTATTTT | CATSDYPGFGTDTQYF
- | TRBJ2-4 | TRBV28 | - | TGTGCCAGCAACAGGGGAGGGGCGGCCAAAAACATTCAGTACTTC | CASNRGGAAKNIQYF
- | TRBJ1-1 | TRBV4-3 | once | TGCGCCAGCAGCCAAGACTTTTCGAAAGGTGGCGTCACTGAAGCTTTCTTT | CASSQDFSKGGVTEAFF
TRBD1 | TRBJ1-2 | TRBV7-9 | few | TGTGCCAGCAGCTTAGGGACAGGGCCCGATGGCTACACCTTC | CASSLGTGPDGYTF
- | TRBJ2-7 | TRBV6-6 | - | TGTGCCAGCAGTTACTCTAACGAGCAGTACTTC | CASSYSNEQYF
TRBD2 | TRBJ2-3 | TRBV7-2 | medium-sized | TGTGCCAGCGGTCAACTAGCGGGAGCTGCAGATACGCAGTATTTT | CASGQLAGAADTQYF
- | TRBJ1-5 | TRBV19 | - | TGTGCCAGCCAGAGACAGGACCAACAGCCCCAGCATTTT | CASQRQDQQPQHF
- | TRBJ1-1 | TRBV7-3 | - | TGTGCCAGCAGCTCAGGAGGTGGCCGCTATGAAGCTTTCTTT | CASSSGGGRYEAFF
- | TRBJ2-7 | TRBV9 | - | TGTGCCAGCAGCGGGGGGGCCAGCTCCTACGAGCAGTACTTC | CASSGGASSYEQYF
TRBD2 | TRBJ2-3 | TRBV15 | - | TGTGCCACCAGCAGCGGACTAGCGGGAGGGGCAGATACGCAGTATTTT | CATSSGLAGGADTQYF
- | TRBJ1-4 | TRBV11-3 | - | TGTGCCAGCAGCTTAGCCCGGACTGAAAAACTGTTTTTT | CASSLARTEKLFF
- | TRBJ2-1 | TRBV29-1 | - | TGCAGCGTTGAAGATACGGGGAAGGTCGGTGAGCAGTTCTTC | CSVEDTGKVGEQFF
- | TRBJ2-3 | TRBV7-2 | - | TGTGCCAGCAGCGTCGCTTATACGCAGTATTTT | CASSVAYTQYF
- | TRBJ1-1 | TRBV7-6 | - | TGTGCCAGCAGCTTAAGAGGGGGGCGCGTAGAGTCTGATGGAGCTTTCTTT | CASSLRGGRVESDGAFF
- | TRBJ1-2 | TRBV12-5 | - | TGTGCTGGAGGTGGGGGATATGGCTACACCTTC | CAGGGGYGYTF